What follows describes a single TCR beta chain. The source of the sample is a study of cytomegalovirus exposure and HLA in healthy donors. Assay used: immunoSEQ multiplex PCR; TCRdb lists only in-frame clones, some missing. The repertoire consists of about 140,000 clones, with about 86% occurring once and the leading ten covering approximately 3%. The sample consisted of PBMCs. This receptor was identified in a man aged 18-30 years in good health and CMV-seronegative.

CDR3 sequence reads: CASSRLADTQYF. The CDR3 DNA sequence: TGTGCCAGCAGCCGACTCGCAGATACGCAGTATTTT. The rearrangement uses TRBV7-2 and TRBJ2-3; D gene unclear. Trimming cost V 5 bases and J 4 bases, with 7 bases left between them. Germline V gene lookup returns CDR1 SGHTA and CDR2 FQGNSA. This CDR3 spans 12 amino acids. Using reference TRBV7-2 and TRBJ2-3 for the parts outside the CDR3, the full variable domain is GAGVSQSPSNKVTEKGKDVELRCDPISGHTALYWYRQSLGQGLEFLIYFQGNSAPDKSGLPSDRFSAERTGGSVSTLTIQRTQQEDSAVYLCASSRLADTQYFGPGTRLTVL.